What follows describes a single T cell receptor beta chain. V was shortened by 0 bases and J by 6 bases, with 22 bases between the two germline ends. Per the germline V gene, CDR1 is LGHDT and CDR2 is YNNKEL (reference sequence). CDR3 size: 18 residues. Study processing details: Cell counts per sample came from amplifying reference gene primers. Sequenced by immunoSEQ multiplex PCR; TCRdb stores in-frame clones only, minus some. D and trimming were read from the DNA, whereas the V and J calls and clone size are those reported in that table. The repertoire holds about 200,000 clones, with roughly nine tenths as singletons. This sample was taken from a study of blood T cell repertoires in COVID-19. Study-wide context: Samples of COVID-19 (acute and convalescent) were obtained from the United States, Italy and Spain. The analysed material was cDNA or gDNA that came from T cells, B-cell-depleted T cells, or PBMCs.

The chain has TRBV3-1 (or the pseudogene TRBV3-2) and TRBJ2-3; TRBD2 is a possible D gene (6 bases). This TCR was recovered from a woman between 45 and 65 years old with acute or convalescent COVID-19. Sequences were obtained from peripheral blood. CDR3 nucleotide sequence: TGTGCCAGCAGCCAAGATGGAGGGACGGTAACCAGACGCGATACGCAGTATTTT. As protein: CASSQDGGTVTRRDTQYF.